This T cell receptor (beta chain) came from a study of shared clonotypes between healthy human individuals. Whole-study findings and limits: Generally, estimated richness proved larger in naive subsets than it did in memory subsets. About 5% was the fraction of naive CD4 clonotypes found shared across several donors.

Sorted-subset replicate PCRs used around 200 ng DNA, about 30,000 T cell genomes. Profiling relied on immunoSEQ multiplex PCR, and the TCRdb table lists in-frame clones only, not all of them. The sample shows some 500,000 clones, about 96% of them seen only once. The CDR3 runs 13 residues. Deletions cut 3 bases from V and 6 bases from J, with 8 bases between. Germline V gives CDR1 LNHDA, CDR2 SQIVND (reference sequence). Regarding this clone: Its antigen is unknown.

Input material: naive CD4+ T cells sorted from blood. The subset was: CD45RA+ positively selected. J is TRBJ2-2 and V is TRBV19; D remains ambiguous. The source of this sequence is a woman in her twenties or thirties in good health. DNA of the CDR3: TGTGCCAGTAGTATCACCGGATCCGGGGAGCTGTTTTTT. It yields the protein CASSITGSGELFF.